This TCR beta chain was documented in a study of blood T cell repertoires in COVID-19. Study summary: The cDNA or gDNA used as material had been derived from T cells, B-cell-depleted T cells, or PBMCs.

The CDR3 consists of 17 residues. The V gene's germline CDR1 is LGHDT and CDR2 YNNKEL (reference sequence). V was pared by 1 base and J by 5 bases, with 10 bases of the junction left unmatched. Original processing methods: How many nucleated cells were present was estimated from reference gene primer amplification. Profiling relied on immunoSEQ multiplex PCR, and the TCRdb table lists in-frame clones only, not all of them. Clone size and the V and J calls come from that table; the DNA yielded D and trimming. The profile shows over 100,000 clones, around 81% of them singletons. The receptor's source is a woman aged 60-70 years with active or convalescent COVID-19. Sequencing used peripheral blood. The J gene is TRBJ2-1, the V gene TRBV3-1 (or the pseudogene TRBV3-2); 8 positions agree with TRBD2. The CDR3 DNA follows: TGTGCCAGCAGCCAAGGTGTGTTTAGCGGGGACAACAATGAGCAGTTCTTC. Protein product: CASSQGVFSGDNNEQFF.